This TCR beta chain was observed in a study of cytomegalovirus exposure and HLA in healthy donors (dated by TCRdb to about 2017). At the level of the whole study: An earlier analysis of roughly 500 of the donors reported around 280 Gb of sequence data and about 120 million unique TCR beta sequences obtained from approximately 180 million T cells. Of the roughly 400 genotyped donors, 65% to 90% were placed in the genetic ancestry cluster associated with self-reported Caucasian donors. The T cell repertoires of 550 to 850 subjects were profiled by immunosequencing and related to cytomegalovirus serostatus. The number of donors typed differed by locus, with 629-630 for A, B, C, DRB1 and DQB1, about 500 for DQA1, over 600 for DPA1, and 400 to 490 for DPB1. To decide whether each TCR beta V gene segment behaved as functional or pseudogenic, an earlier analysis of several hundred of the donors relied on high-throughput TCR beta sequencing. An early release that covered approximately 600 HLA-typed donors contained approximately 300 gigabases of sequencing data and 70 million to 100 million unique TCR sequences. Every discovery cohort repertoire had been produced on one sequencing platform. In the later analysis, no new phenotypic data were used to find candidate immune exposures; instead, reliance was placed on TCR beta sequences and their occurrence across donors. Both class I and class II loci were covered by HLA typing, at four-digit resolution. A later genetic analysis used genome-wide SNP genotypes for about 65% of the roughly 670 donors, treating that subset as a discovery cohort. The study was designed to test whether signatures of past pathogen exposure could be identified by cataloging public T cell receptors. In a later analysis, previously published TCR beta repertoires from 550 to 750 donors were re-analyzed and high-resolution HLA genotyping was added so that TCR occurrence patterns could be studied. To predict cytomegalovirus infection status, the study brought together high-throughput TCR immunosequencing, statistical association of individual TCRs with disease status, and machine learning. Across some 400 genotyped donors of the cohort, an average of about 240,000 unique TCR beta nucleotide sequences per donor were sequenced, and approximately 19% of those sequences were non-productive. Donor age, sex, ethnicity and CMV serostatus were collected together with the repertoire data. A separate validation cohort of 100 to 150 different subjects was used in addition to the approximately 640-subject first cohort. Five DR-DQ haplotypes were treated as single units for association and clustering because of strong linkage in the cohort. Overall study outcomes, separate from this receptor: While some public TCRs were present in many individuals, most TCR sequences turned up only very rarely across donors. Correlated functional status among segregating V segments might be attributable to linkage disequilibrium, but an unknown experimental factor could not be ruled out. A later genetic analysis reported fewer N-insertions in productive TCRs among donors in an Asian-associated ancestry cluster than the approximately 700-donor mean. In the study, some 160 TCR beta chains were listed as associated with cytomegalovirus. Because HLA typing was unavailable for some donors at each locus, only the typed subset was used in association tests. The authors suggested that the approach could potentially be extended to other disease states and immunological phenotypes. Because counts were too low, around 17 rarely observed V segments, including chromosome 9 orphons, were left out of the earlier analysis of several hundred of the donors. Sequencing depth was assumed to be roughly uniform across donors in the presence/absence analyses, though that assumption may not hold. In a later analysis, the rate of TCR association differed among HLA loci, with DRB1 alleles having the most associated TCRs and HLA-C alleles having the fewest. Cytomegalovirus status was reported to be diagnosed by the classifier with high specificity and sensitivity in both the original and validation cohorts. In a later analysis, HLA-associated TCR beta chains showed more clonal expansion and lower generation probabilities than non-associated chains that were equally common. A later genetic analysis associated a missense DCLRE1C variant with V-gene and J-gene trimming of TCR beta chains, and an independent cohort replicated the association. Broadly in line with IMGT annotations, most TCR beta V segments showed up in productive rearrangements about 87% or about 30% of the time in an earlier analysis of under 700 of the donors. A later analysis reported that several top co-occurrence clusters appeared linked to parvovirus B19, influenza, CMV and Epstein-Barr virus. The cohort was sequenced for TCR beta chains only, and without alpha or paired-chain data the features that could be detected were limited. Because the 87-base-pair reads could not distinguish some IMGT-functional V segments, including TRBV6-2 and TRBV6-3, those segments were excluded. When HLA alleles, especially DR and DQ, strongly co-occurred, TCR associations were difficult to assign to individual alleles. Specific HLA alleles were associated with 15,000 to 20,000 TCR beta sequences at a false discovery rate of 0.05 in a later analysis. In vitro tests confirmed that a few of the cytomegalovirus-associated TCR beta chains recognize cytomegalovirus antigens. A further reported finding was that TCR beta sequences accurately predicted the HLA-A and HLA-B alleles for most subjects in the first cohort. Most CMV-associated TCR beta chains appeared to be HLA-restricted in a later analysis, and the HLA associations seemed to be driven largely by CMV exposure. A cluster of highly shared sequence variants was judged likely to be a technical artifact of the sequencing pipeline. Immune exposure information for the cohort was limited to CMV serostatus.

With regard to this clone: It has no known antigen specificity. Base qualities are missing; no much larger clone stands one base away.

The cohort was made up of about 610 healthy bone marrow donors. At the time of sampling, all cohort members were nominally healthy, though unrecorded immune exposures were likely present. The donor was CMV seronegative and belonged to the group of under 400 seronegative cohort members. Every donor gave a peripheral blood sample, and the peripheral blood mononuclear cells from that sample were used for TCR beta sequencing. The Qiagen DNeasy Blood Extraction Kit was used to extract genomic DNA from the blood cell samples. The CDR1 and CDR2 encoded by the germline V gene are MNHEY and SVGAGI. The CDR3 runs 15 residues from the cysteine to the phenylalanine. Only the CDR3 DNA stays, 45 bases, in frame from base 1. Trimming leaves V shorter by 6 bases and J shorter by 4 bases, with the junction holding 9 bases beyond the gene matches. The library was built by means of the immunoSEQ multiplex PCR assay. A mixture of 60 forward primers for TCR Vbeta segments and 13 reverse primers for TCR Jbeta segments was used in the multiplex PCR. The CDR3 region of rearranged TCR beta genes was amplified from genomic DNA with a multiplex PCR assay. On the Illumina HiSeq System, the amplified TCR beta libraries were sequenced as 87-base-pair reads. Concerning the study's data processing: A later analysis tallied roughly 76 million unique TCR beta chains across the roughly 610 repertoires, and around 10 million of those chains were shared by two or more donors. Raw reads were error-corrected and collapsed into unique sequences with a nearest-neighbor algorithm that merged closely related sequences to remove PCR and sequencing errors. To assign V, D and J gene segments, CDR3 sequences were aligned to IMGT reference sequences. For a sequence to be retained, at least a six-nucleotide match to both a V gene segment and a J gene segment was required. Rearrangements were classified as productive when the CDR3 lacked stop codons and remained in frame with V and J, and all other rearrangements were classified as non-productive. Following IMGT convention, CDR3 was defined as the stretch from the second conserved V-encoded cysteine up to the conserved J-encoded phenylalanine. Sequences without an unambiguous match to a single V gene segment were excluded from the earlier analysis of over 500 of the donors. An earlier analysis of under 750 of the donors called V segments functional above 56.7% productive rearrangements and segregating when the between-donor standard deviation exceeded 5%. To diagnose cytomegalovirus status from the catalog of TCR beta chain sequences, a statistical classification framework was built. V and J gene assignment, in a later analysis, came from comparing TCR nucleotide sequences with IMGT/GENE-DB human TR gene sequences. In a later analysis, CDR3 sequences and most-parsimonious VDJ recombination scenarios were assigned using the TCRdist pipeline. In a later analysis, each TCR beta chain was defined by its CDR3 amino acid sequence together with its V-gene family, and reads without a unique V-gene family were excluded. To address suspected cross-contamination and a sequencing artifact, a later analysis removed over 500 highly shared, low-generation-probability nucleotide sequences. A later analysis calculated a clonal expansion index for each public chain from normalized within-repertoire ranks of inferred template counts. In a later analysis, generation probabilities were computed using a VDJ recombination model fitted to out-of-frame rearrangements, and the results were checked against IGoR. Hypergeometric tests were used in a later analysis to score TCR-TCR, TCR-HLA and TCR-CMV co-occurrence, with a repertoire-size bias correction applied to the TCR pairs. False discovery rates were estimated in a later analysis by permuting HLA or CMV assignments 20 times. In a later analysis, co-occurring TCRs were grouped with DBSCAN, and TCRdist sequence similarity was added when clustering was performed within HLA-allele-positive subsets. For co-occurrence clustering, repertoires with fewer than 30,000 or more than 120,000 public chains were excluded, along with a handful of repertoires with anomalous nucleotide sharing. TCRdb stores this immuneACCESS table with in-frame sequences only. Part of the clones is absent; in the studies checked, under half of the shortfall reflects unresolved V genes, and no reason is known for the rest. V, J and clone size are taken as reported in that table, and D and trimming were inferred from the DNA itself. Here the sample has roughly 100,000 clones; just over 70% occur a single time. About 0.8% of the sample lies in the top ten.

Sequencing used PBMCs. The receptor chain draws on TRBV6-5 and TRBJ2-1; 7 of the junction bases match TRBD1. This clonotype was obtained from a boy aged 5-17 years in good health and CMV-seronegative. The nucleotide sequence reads TGTGCCAGCAGCCAAACAGGGGACCTGTACAATGAGCAGTTCTTC. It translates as CASSQTGDLYNEQFF.